These 24 T cell receptor beta chains share one sample of origin, sequenced in a study of shared clonotypes between healthy human individuals (dated by TCRdb to the early 2020s). Receptor amplification or capture employed the immunoSEQ multiplex PCR assay. TCRdb stores this immuneACCESS table with in-frame sequences only. Part of the clones is absent; in the studies checked, under half of the shortfall reflects unresolved V genes, and no reason is known for the rest. Counted in this sample were roughly 1,500,000 clones; approximately 98.5% of them appeared once. The ten largest account for 0.36% of the sample. The material sequenced was naive CD4+ T cells sorted from blood. The cell subset or site label corresponds to: CD45RA+ positively selected. These receptors were taken from a man aged 25 to 40 in good health.

Written as DNA, the CDR3 is TGTGCCAGTAGCGATGTCACCTACGAGCAGTACTTC. It encodes CASSDVTYEQYF. V gene TRBV19 combines with J gene TRBJ2-7, with D unresolved. The CDR3 is made up of 12 amino acids. Germline V gene lookup returns CDR1 LNHDA and CDR2 SQIVND (reference sequence). V lost 6 bases and J lost 2, with 8 bases in between.

The rearrangement links TRBV28 to TRBJ2-7; a weak D match, TRBD2 (6 bases). This CDR3 has 15 residues. Trimming took off 2 bases at V and 0 bases at J, with 11 bases between the two ends. Germline CDR1 and CDR2: MDHEN and SYDVKM. CDR3 loop: CASSLGGSSSYEQYF. The CDR3 bases are TGTGCCAGCAGTTTAGGAGGGTCAAGCTCCTACGAGCAGTACTTC.

With regard to this clone: Other DNA sequences of this sample code for an identical CDR3. This sequence joins TRBV9 and TRBJ2-1; D is possibly TRBD2 (6 bases). V gave up 1 base and J gave up 1 base, with 9 bases separating them. Germline V lookup: CDR1 SGDLS, CDR2 YYNGEE. CDR3 length: 15 amino acids. The DNA of the CDR3 is TGTGCCAGCAGCGTAACTGCGGGATCCTACAATGAGCAGTTCTTC. Its translation: CASSVTAGSYNEQFF.

This chain joins TRBV9 and TRBJ1-1; 7 positions agree with TRBD1. This CDR3 has 16 amino acids. CDR1 is SGDLS and CDR2 is YYNGEE in the germline V gene. The V and J ends lost 5 bases and 0 bases, in that order; junction bases with no gene match: 10. The CDR3 sequence is CASSAGTALMNTEAFF. CDR3 bases: TGTGCCAGCAGTGCCGGGACAGCTCTCATGAACACTGAAGCTTTCTTT.

V is TRBV4-3 and J is TRBJ2-3; D might be TRBD2 (5 bases). The CDR3 runs to 17 residues. Germline assignment: CDR1 LGHNA and CDR2 YSLEER. Between the trimmed V and J ends, which lost 4 bases and 2 bases, there was a span of 19 bases. This chain's CDR3 is CASSRSRLSHPTDTQYF. DNA of the CDR3: TGCGCCAGCAGCCGAAGTCGACTATCCCACCCCACAGATACGCAGTATTTT.

The chain has TRBV27 and TRBJ2-3, with a tentative D call TRBD2 (5 bases). Trimming pared 6 bases from V and 1 base from J, leaving 14 bases between. CDR1 is MNHEY and CDR2 is SMNVEV in the germline V gene (reference sequence). This CDR3 contains 15 residues. CDR3 DNA: TGTGCCAGCAGGATCCGAGGGTTGCGCACAGATACGCAGTATTTT. Its translation: CASRIRGLRTDTQYF.

The chain recombines TRBV2 with TRBJ2-2, with TRBD2 as a possible D gene (6 bases). The ends were cut back, 5 bases at V and 3 bases at J, with 10 bases in the middle. Germline CDR1 reads SNHLY; CDR2 reads FYNNEI. This CDR3 spans 14 amino acids. DNA of the CDR3: TGTGCCAGCAGTAGTCTAGCGTACACCGGGGAGCTGTTTTTT. It yields the protein CASSSLAYTGELFF.

The chain uses TRBV30 and TRBJ1-1; D is possibly TRBD1 (6 bases). This CDR3 contains 11 residues. The germline V gene encodes CDR1 GTSNPN and CDR2 SVGIG (reference sequence). Trimming cost V 4 bases and J 7 bases, with 10 bases left between them. CDR3 bases: TGTGCCTGGACGGGGGCCTTTGAAGCTTTCTTT. It encodes CAWTGAFEAFF.

The chain links TRBV11-2 to TRBJ2-3; D is unclear. Germline CDR1 is SGHAT and CDR2 is FQNNGV. Trimming removed 7 bases from V and 2 bases from J, with 13 bases in between. This CDR3 is built from 14 residues. For the CDR3, the DNA is TGTGCCAGCACCCAAGGTCCCCCCACAGATACGCAGTATTTT. It encodes CASTQGPPTDTQYF.

The genes are TRBV11-2 and TRBJ1-2; the match to TRBD1 covers 7 bases. This CDR3 spans 15 amino acids. V was pared by 5 bases and J by 8 bases, with 14 bases of the junction left unmatched. Per the germline V gene, CDR1 is SGHAT and CDR2 is FQNNGV. The CDR3 region is CASSPARDREGGYTF. In DNA form, the CDR3 reads TGTGCCAGCAGCCCCGCCCGAGACAGGGAGGGCGGCTACACCTTC.

A word on this clone: The same CDR3 arises from other DNA sequences in this sample as well. The chain carries TRBV5-1 and TRBJ1-1, with D possibly matching TRBD1 (5 bases). The CDR3 runs to 15 residues. The V gene's germline CDR1 is SGHRS and CDR2 YFSETQ. The V end was cut by 0 bases, the J end by 1 base, with 10 bases between. Here the CDR3 reads CASSLGQGANTEAFF. The CDR3 region has the DNA TGCGCCAGCAGCTTGGGGCAGGGAGCGAACACTGAAGCTTTCTTT. Combining the CDR3 with reference TRBV5-1 and TRBJ1-1 gives the whole variable domain KAGVTQTPRYLIKTRGQQVTLSCSPISGHRSVSWYQQTPGQGLQFLFEYFSETQRNKGNFPGRFSGRQFSNSRSEMNVSTLELGDSALYLCASSLGQGANTEAFFGQGTRLTVV.

The V call is TRBV5-1, the J call TRBJ2-3; possibly TRBD2 for D (5 bases). CDR3 size: 14 residues. Germline V gene lookup returns CDR1 SGHRS and CDR2 YFSETQ. Trimming removed 2 bases at V and 3 bases at J, with 10 bases between. The CDR3 sequence: CASSLAVITDTQYF. The CDR3 region has the DNA TGCGCCAGCAGCTTAGCGGTTATAACAGATACGCAGTATTTT.

This rearrangement joins TRBV10-1 to TRBJ2-1; D may be TRBD1 (5 bases). Germline-derived CDR1 and CDR2 are WNHNN and SYGVQD (reference sequence). The CDR3 loop spans 14 amino acids. The ends were cut back, 5 bases at V and 2 bases at J, with 10 bases in the middle. DNA for the CDR3: TGCGCCAGCAGTAGGGGTTACACCTACAATGAGCAGTTCTTC. It is translated as CASSRGYTYNEQFF.

The chain is built from TRBV18 and TRBJ1-1; D unresolved. Trimming stripped 0 bases from V and 5 bases from J, with 13 bases between. Germline CDR1 is KGHSH and CDR2 is LQKENI. This CDR3 contains 15 residues. The CDR3 nucleotides read TGTGCCAGCTCACCACCGTCCCAGATATATACTGAAGCTTTCTTT. Its protein product is CASSPPSQIYTEAFF.

J is TRBJ1-1 and V is TRBV5-1; TRBD1 might be the D (5 bases). Trimming shortened V by 4 bases and J by 3 bases, and 13 bases separated the two germline ends. Germline V gene lookup returns CDR1 SGHRS and CDR2 YFSETQ. CDR3 length equals 14 residues. The CDR3 sequence is CASSGTVGDTEAFF. Here the CDR3 DNA reads TGCGCCAGCAGCGGGACGGTGGGGGACACTGAAGCTTTCTTT.

A single count supports this clone. J is TRBJ2-1 and V is TRBV18; TRBD2 agrees at 8 bases. Germline V gene data show CDR1 as KGHSH and CDR2 as LQKENI. The CDR3 has 16 residues. J was trimmed by 0 bases and V by 6 bases; bases with no gene match: 7. The CDR3 DNA reads TGTGCCAGCTCCCCATTAGCGGGACTCTCCTACAATGAGCAGTTCTTC. Amino acid sequence: CASSPLAGLSYNEQFF.

V and J are TRBV7-2 and TRBJ2-1; weak D call: TRBD2 (6 bases). Deletions cut 1 base from V and 7 bases from J, with 14 bases between. This CDR3 is 15 amino acids long. Germline loops: CDR1 SGHTA, CDR2 FQGNSA. The CDR3 spells CASSLVGTSTNEQFF. The CDR3 DNA reads TGTGCCAGCAGCTTAGTCGGGACTTCGACGAATGAGCAGTTCTTC.

The chain couples TRBV6-5 to TRBJ2-2; D is ambiguous. The length of the CDR3 is 13 residues. Trimming stripped 2 bases from V and 4 bases from J, with 5 bases between. Germline values: CDR1 MNHEY, CDR2 SVGAGI. The CDR3 nucleotides are TGTGCCAGCAGTTACACATTCACCGGGGAGCTGTTTTTT. It translates to CASSYTFTGELFF.

This sequence joins TRBV5-4 and TRBJ1-1; the D is unclear. Germline V gives CDR1 SGHNT, CDR2 YYREEE (reference sequence). V was clipped by 6 bases and J by 0 bases, with 9 bases between them. The CDR3 is 13 amino acids. CDR3 protein: CASISQVNTEAFF. CDR3 coding DNA: TGTGCCAGCATTTCGCAGGTGAACACTGAAGCTTTCTTT.

This clone was observed a single time. The chain is built from TRBV9 and TRBJ1-1; D is ambiguous. Germline lookup yields CDR1 SGDLS and CDR2 YYNGEE. This CDR3 has 14 amino acids. V lost 3 bases and J lost 8, with 17 bases in between. The DNA for the CDR3 is TGTGCCAGCAGCGGTTTCCTCGGGCAGAGAGAAGCTTTCTTT. This sequence encodes CASSGFLGQREAFF.

The gene calls are TRBV7-9 and TRBJ2-2; unclear D gene. The CDR3 covers 18 residues. Trimming left V 1 base short and J 2 bases short, with 17 bases between. Germline CDR1 and CDR2: SEHNR and FQNEAQ (reference sequence). CDR3 bases: TGTGCCAGCAGCTTAGTTTCGTGGGCCCAGGTTAACACCGGGGAGCTGTTTTTT. Translated: CASSLVSWAQVNTGELFF.

The rearrangement joins TRBV28 to TRBJ1-1; D is possibly TRBD1 (5 bases). CDR3 length: 14 residues. Trimming took 5 bases from V and 3 from J, leaving 13 bases between them. Germline CDR1 MDHEN, CDR2 SYDVKM. The CDR3 protein is CASSLGGAYTEAFF. The CDR3, as DNA: TGTGCCAGCAGTCTTGGGGGAGCGTACACTGAAGCTTTCTTT.

This chain joins TRBV21-1 and TRBJ2-7. TRBV21-1 constitutes a pseudogene. The CDR3 consists of 11 residues. CDR3 in DNA: TGTGCCAGCAGCGCCATCTACGAGCAGTACTTC. Protein product: CASSAIYEQYF.

This chain connects TRBV7-8 to TRBJ2-5; weak D call: TRBD2 (6 bases). The V gene lost 1 base and the J gene lost 1 base, with 16 bases spanning the gap. Germline values: CDR1 SGHVS, CDR2 FQNEAQ. The CDR3 has 17 residues. The CDR3 reads CASSLGVAGRSQETQYF. In nucleotides, the CDR3 is TGTGCCAGCAGCTTAGGCGTCGCGGGAAGGAGCCAAGAGACCCAGTACTTC.